The present TCR beta chain was sequenced within a study of cytomegalovirus exposure and HLA in healthy donors. PCR primers comprised 60 Vbeta and 13 Jbeta primers. Using immunoSEQ multiplex PCR, the repertoire was profiled, and TCRdb retains in-frame clones only, with some absent. This table has about 190,000 clones, just under 75% appearing once. There are 12 residues in the CDR3. Deletions cut 3 bases from V and 5 bases from J, with 7 bases between. Germline-derived CDR1 and CDR2 are SGHVS and FNYEAQ. The V and J genes are TRBV7-6 and TRBJ2-5, with a tentative D call TRBD1 (6 bases). This TCR was sampled from a man aged 25-40 years in good health and CMV-seropositive. Sequencing was carried out using PBMCs. The CDR3 DNA sequence: TGTGCCAGCAGCTTTCAGGGGGAGACCCAGTACTTC. Translated: CASSFQGETQYF.